This T cell receptor beta chain was documented in a study of blood T cell repertoires in COVID-19. Whole-study context: Acute-phase and convalescent COVID-19 samples originated in the United States, Italy and Spain.

In the authors' methods: Reference gene primer amplification gave nucleated cell count estimates. Sequencing was performed with immunoSEQ multiplex PCR; in TCRdb, only in-frame clones are kept and a portion is missing. V, J and clone size reflect that table, while D and trimming were determined from the DNA. This table holds 100,000 to 150,000 clones, roughly 83% found once. Germline values: CDR1 LNHDA, CDR2 SQIVND (reference sequence). V was cut by 2 bases and J by 0 bases, with 10 bases left in between. This CDR3 is 15 amino acids long. Sequencing input: peripheral blood. This clonotype was sampled from a man aged 40-49 years with active or convalescent COVID-19. The chain combines TRBV19 with TRBJ1-2; D possibly corresponds to TRBD1 (6 bases). The CDR3 sequence is CASSIKGDTNYGYTF. The CDR3 region has the DNA TGTGCCAGTAGTATAAAAGGGGACACTAACTATGGCTACACCTTC.